The entry that follows covers one T cell receptor (beta chain) sequence. Pregnant or lactating patients were excluded, as were those with uncontrolled infection or other autoimmune disease. The diagnoses drew upon clinical symptoms, serum thyroxine and TRAb, thyroid ultrasound and orbital computed tomography. The sample comes from a study of T cells in Graves' hyperthyroidism and ophthalmopathy. There were TCR beta CDR3 regions amplified from RNA transcripts. A set of HTBI primers served as the primers for a first-round RT-PCR of the TCR CDR3. Each CDR3 protein gets one entry after TCRdb re-called the multiplex PCR reads with MiXCR. The sample has hundreds of thousands of distinct CDR3 sequences; 45% are singletons. This CDR3 comprises 14 residues. Trimming took 6 bases from V and 3 from J, leaving 17 bases between them. Germline assignment: CDR1 DFQATT and CDR2 SNEGSKA (reference sequence).

The sample taken for sequencing was peripheral blood or thyroid tissue (not recorded which). J is TRBJ1-1 and V is TRBV20-1; D not certain. The TCR was taken from an adult man with Graves' disease, either hyperthyroidism or ophthalmopathy (not recorded which). This CDR3 reads CSASSLVVDTEAFF. The CDR3 region has the DNA TGCAGTGCCAGCAGCCTTGTCGTGGACACTGAAGCTTTCTTT.